The TCR beta chain under discussion was sequenced for a study of metastatic and nonmetastatic thyroid tumors (dated by TCRdb to the early 2020s). A note on the overall study: For patients with malignant and with benign thyroid disease, the researchers compared repertoires between peripheral blood samples and tumor or nodule tissue samples. Study-wide findings and limitations: In both blood and tumor samples, TCR beta diversity was reported to be significantly higher in malignant tumors than in benign nodules.

Between the V and J ends, shortened by 5 bases and 2 bases respectively, the junction contains 8 bases. The CDR3 starts with the cysteine, ends with the phenylalanine, and has 12 residues. The read is trimmed to its CDR3 DNA, 36 bases read in frame from base 1. Taken from the germline V gene (reference sequence), the CDR1 and CDR2 loops are GTSNPN and SVGIG. This clone has a handful of counts. Its antigen is still unknown. Base-call qualities are not available, and no considerably larger clone is one nucleotide away. The library relied on PCR. Sequencing was performed on an Illumina HiSeq 4000. High-throughput sequencing was used to profile the TCR beta-chain CDR3 region of each patient. Under the source paper's analysis protocol: A classifier to discriminate distant-metastatic papillary thyroid cancer patients was built from CDR3 differences across clinicopathological groups. To measure repertoire diversity the researchers used the Shannon index, while the Morisita-Horn index served to gauge how similar the tumor and blood repertoires were. In-frame beta chains were kept once TCRdb had trimmed the public reads at Q25 with fastp and called clones with MiXCR. The V and J calls reflect TCRdb's pipeline rather than the authors' work. This sample is represented by tens of thousands of clones; 25% to 30% of them were singletons. The top ten clonotypes cover nearly 10% of the sample.

No patient had received any treatment before thyroid surgery. Using T-cell receptor beta sequencing, the researchers looked back retrospectively at clinical samples from patients, gathered between the early 2010s and the late 2010s. The V and J segments used are TRBV30 and TRBJ2-3; possibly the D gene is TRBD1, per 5 matching bases. The receptor was derived from a female donor with papillary thyroid cancer or a benign thyroid nodule (not recorded which). Some clones in this sample may be carry-over from other donors' samples. The specimen sequenced was blood. The nucleotide sequence reads as follows: TGTGCCTGGGGACATAACACAGATACGCAGTATTTT. It translates as CAWGHNTDTQYF.